A single sample gave rise to the 16 T cell receptor beta chains below, sequenced in a study of blood T cell repertoires in COVID-19. Sequencing used immunoSEQ multiplex PCR; TCRdb keeps in-frame clones, though not all of them. The table shows some 400,000 clones, with roughly 86% occurring only once. The sequenced sample was peripheral blood. The source of these receptors is a human donor with acute or convalescent COVID-19. The donor label of this sample is uncertain.

V is TRBV5-6 and J is TRBJ2-7; D perhaps matches TRBD2 (7 bases). In germline, CDR1 is SGHDT, CDR2 YYEEEE. V was cut by 1 base and J by 3 bases, with 11 bases left in between. The CDR3 contains 14 residues. CDR3 amino acids: CASSLLGGDYEQYF. The CDR3 DNA follows: TGTGCCAGCAGCTTGTTAGGGGGGGACTACGAGCAGTACTTC.

V gene TRBV28 combines with J gene TRBJ1-1, with 7 bases identical to TRBD1. J was trimmed by 1 base and V by 11 bases; bases with no gene match: 10. Germline V gene lookup returns CDR1 MDHEN and CDR2 SYDVKM. This CDR3 is built from 14 residues. As DNA, the CDR3 is TGTGCCGGTAGATCACAGGGGAGGAACACTGAAGCTTTCTTT. Encoded protein: CAGRSQGRNTEAFF.

This chain connects TRBV6-5 to TRBJ2-7; TRBD2 aligns across 8 bases. J was trimmed by 8 bases and V by 4 bases; bases with no gene match: 16. Germline V lookup: CDR1 MNHEY, CDR2 SVGAGI. The CDR3 is made up of 16 amino acids. The CDR3 region is CASSSLAGGPGGQQYF. The CDR3, as DNA: TGTGCCAGCAGTTCCCTGGCGGGCGGGCCGGGAGGGCAGCAGTACTTC.

This chain connects TRBV27 to TRBJ1-2; 9 nucleotides align to TRBD1. Germline lookup yields CDR1 MNHEY and CDR2 SMNVEV (reference sequence). The CDR3 is 15 amino acids. Trimming removed 4 bases from V and 4 bases from J; junction bases left unmatched: 7. Written as DNA, the CDR3 is TGTGCCAGCAGTTGGAGGACAGGGGAATCCTATGGCTACACCTTC. It codes for CASSWRTGESYGYTF.

V is TRBV14 and J is TRBJ2-4; maybe TRBD2 (5 bases). The V gene lost 4 bases and the J gene lost 0 bases, with 16 bases spanning the gap. CDR1 SGHDN and CDR2 FVKESK come from the germline V gene. The CDR3 runs 17 residues. CDR3 DNA sequence: TGTGCCAGCAGCCCAACGTCGGGGAGTCTAGCCAAAAACATTCAGTACTTC. It translates to CASSPTSGSLAKNIQYF.

This CDR3 is CASSHRTGENGYTF. The CDR3 DNA reads TGTGCCAGCAGCCATAGGACAGGGGAAAATGGCTACACCTTC. The chain links TRBV5-4 to TRBJ1-2; 9 bases are shared with TRBD1. Germline loops: CDR1 SGHNT, CDR2 YYREEE (reference sequence). After removal of 4 bases from V and 6 bases from J, the junction contained 7 bases not matched to a gene. CDR3 length equals 14 residues.

Details on this clone: This sample includes further DNA sequences coding for the same CDR3. The chain carries TRBV3-1 (or the pseudogene TRBV3-2) and TRBJ2-3, with TRBD2 matching 10 bases. The CDR3 consists of 15 residues. V trimming: 5 bases; J trimming: 3 bases; junction bases outside the gene matches: 5. From germline, CDR1 is LGHDT and CDR2 YNNKEL (reference sequence). CDR3 coding DNA: TGTGCCAGCAGCAGGTTAGCGGGGGGAACAGATACGCAGTATTTT. Protein product: CASSRLAGGTDTQYF.

About this clone: The sample carries other DNA sequences with the same CDR3. The CDR3 loop is CASSVAGATGELFF. The CDR3 DNA follows: TGTGCCAGCAGTGTAGCGGGGGCGACCGGGGAGCTGTTTTTT. The gene calls are TRBV2 and TRBJ2-2; 9 bases map to TRBD2. The CDR3 runs 14 residues. CDR1 is SNHLY and CDR2 is FYNNEI in the germline V gene. The trim removed 4 bases at V and 5 bases at J, leaving 2 bases unmatched.

Only a few counts were recorded for this clone. The CDR3 loop reads CASSLVPGLNTEAFF. CDR3 nucleotides: TGCGCCAGCAGCTTGGTCCCGGGACTAAACACTGAAGCTTTCTTT. This chain joins TRBV5-1 and TRBJ1-1; a weak D match, TRBD1 (5 bases). CDR3 size: 15 residues. The V and J ends lost 0 bases and 2 bases respectively, with 11 bases between them. Germline-derived CDR1 and CDR2 are SGHRS and YFSETQ.

The gene calls are TRBV12-5 and TRBJ2-7; D remains ambiguous. Per the germline V gene, CDR1 is LGHNT and CDR2 is FRNRAP. V lost 1 base to trimming and J lost 2 bases, with 21 bases between them. CDR3 size: 18 residues. CDR3 in amino acids: CASGLEYRNSTFPYEQYF. In nucleotides, the CDR3 is TGTGCTAGTGGTTTGGAATATAGGAACAGCACCTTTCCCTACGAGCAGTACTTC.

This chain links TRBV5-5 with TRBJ2-7, with D tentatively TRBD1 (6 bases). This CDR3 contains 15 residues. Germline assignment: CDR1 SGHKS and CDR2 YYEKEE (reference sequence). V was shortened by 3 bases and J by 2 bases, with 15 bases between the two germline ends. As DNA, the CDR3 is TGTGCCAGCAGCTCCGACAGGCTACAGACCTACGAGCAGTACTTC. Translation gives CASSSDRLQTYEQYF.

V is TRBV30 and J is TRBJ1-5, with D unresolved. Germline CDR1 GTSNPN, CDR2 SVGIG (reference sequence). Trimming stripped 1 base from V and 3 bases from J, with 13 bases between. The CDR3 consists of 15 residues. In DNA form, the CDR3 reads TGTGCCTGGAGTGAAAGGCACAGTCCCAATCAGCCCCAGCATTTT. Amino acids: CAWSERHSPNQPQHF.

The rearrangement uses TRBV2 and TRBJ2-7; 8 nucleotides line up with TRBD2. This CDR3 comprises 16 residues. V lost 6 bases and J lost 4; bases outside the gene matches: 14. Germline V lookup: CDR1 SNHLY, CDR2 FYNNEI. The CDR3 DNA reads as TGTGCCAGCAGGGACCTTATCGGGAGGGCGGGTTACGAGCAGTACTTC. Protein product: CASRDLIGRAGYEQYF.

This clone was picked up a small number of times. The chain links TRBV10-2 to TRBJ2-7; 7 bases are shared with TRBD2. The junction had 15 bases not matched to a gene; V was cut back by 10 bases and J by 6 bases. The CDR3 loop spans 14 amino acids. The germline V gene encodes CDR1 WSHSY and CDR2 SAAADI. Written as DNA, the CDR3 is TGCGCCACCTCCGTCCTAGCGGTCGATGGCGAGCAGTACTTC. Translated: CATSVLAVDGEQYF.

J is TRBJ2-3 and V is TRBV29-1; 10 bases agree with TRBD2. The CDR3 has 14 residues. The V gene's germline CDR1 is SQVTM and CDR2 ANQGSEA. The V gene end was trimmed by 6 bases and the J gene end by 2 bases; junction bases not matched to a gene: 5. The CDR3 DNA reads TGCAGCGTAACCGGGACTAGCGTCACAGATACGCAGTATTTT. The encoded protein is CSVTGTSVTDTQYF.

The chain has TRBV11-2 and TRBJ2-1; D is perhaps TRBD2 (6 bases). The CDR3 has 15 amino acids. The germline V gene has CDR1 SGHAT and CDR2 FQNNGV. The V gene lost 3 bases and the J gene lost 8 bases, with 17 bases spanning the gap. The CDR3 nucleotides are TGTGCCAGCAGCTTCCAACCGACTAGAACGGATGAGCAGTTCTTC. The encoded protein is CASSFQPTRTDEQFF.